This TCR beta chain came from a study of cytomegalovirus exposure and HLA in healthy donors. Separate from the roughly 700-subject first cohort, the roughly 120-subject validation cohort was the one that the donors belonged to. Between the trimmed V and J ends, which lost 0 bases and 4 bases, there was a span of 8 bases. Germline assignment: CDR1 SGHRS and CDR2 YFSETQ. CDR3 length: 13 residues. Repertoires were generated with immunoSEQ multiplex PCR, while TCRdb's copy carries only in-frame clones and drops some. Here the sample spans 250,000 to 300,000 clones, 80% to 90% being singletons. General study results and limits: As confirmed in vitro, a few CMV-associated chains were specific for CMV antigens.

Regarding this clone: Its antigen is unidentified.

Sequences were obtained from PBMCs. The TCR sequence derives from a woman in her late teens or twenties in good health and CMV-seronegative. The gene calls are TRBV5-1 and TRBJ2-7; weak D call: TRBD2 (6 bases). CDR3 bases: TGCGCCAGCAGCTTGGGGGCGGGATACGAGCAGTACTTC. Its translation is CASSLGAGYEQYF. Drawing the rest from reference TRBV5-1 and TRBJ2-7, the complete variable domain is KAGVTQTPRYLIKTRGQQVTLSCSPISGHRSVSWYQQTPGQGLQFLFEYFSETQRNKGNFPGRFSGRQFSNSRSEMNVSTLELGDSALYLCASSLGAGYEQYFGPGTRLTVT.